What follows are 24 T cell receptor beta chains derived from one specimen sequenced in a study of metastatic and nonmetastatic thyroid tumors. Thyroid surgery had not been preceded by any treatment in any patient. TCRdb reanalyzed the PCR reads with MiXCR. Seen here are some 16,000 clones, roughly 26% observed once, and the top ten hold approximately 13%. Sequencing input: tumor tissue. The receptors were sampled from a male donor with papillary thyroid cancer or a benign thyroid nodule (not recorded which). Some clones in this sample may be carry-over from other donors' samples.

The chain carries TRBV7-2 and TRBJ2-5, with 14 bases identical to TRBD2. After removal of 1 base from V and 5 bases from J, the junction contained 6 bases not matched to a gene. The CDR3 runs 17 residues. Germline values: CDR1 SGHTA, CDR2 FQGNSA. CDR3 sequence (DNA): TGTGCCAGCAGCTTAGGCGTGACTAGCGGGAGGGGCGAGACCCAGTACTTC. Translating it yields CASSLGVTSGRGETQYF.

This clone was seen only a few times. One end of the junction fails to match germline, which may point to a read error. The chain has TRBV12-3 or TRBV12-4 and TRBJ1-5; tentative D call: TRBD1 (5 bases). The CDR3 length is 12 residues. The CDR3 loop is CAISLGVHPQHF. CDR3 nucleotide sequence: TGTGCCATCAGTTTGGGGGTTCACCCCCAGCATTTT.

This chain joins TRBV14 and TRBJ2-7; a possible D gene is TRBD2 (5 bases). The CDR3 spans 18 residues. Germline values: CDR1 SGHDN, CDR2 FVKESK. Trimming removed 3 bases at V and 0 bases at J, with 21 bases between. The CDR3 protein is CASSHGPILGGYSYEQYF. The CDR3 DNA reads TGTGCCAGCAGCCACGGTCCCATCCTGGGCGGGTACTCCTACGAGCAGTACTTC.

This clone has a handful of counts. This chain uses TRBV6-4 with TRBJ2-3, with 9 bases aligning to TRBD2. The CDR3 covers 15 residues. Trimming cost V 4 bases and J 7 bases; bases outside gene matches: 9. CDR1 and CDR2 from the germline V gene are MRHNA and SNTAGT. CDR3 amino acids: CASSAASGTTYTQYF. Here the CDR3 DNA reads TGTGCCAGCAGTGCTGCTAGCGGGACGACATATACGCAGTATTTT.

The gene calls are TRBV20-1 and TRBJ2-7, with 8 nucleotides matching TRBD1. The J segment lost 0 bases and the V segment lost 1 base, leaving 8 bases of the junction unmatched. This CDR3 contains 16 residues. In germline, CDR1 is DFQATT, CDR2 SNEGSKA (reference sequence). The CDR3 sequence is CSARAPGQDFSYEQYF. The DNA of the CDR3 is TGCAGTGCTAGAGCACCGGGACAGGACTTCTCCTACGAGCAGTACTTC.

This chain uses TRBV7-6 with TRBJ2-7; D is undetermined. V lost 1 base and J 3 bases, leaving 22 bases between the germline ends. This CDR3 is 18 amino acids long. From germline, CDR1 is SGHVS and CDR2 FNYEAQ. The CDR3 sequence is CASSLVAGALGSIYEQYF. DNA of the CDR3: TGTGCCAGCAGCTTAGTAGCAGGCGCCTTGGGTTCGATCTACGAGCAGTACTTC.

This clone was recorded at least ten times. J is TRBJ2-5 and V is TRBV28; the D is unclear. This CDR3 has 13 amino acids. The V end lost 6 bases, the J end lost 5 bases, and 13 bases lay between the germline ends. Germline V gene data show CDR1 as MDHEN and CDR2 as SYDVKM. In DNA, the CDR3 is TGTGCCAGCAGGAGGCCCCCCGGGGAGACCCAGTACTTC. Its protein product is CASRRPPGETQYF.

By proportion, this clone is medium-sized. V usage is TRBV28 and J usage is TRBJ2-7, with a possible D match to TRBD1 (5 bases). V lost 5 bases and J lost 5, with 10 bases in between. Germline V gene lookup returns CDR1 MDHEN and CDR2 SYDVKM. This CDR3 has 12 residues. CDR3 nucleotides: TGTGCCAGCAGTCCATTGACAGACGAGCAGTACTTC. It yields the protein CASSPLTDEQYF.

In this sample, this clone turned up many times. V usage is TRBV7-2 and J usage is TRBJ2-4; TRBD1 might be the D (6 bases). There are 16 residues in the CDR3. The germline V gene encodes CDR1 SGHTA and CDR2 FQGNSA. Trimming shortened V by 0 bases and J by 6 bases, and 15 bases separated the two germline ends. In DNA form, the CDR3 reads TGTGCCAGCAGCTTAGCGCACGGGGAAGGGGGAAACATTCAGTACTTC. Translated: CASSLAHGEGGNIQYF. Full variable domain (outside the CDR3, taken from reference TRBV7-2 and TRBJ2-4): GAGVSQSPSNKVTEKGKDVELRCDPISGHTALYWYRQSLGQGLEFLIYFQGNSAPDKSGLPSDRFSAERTGGSVSTLTIQRTQQEDSAVYLCASSLAHGEGGNIQYFGAGTRLSVL.

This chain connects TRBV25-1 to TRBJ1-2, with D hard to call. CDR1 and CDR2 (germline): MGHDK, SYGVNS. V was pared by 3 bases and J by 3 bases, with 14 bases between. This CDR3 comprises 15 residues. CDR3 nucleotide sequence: TGTGCCAGCAGTGAGAGTAACAGAGGGCACTATGGCTACACCTTC. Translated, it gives CASSESNRGHYGYTF.

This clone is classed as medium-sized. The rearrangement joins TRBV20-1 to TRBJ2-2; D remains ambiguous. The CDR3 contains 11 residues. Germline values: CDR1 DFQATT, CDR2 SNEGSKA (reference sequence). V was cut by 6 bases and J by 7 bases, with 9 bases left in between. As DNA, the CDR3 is TGCAGTGCAGGAGTGGACGGGGAGCTGTTTTTT. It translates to CSAGVDGELFF.

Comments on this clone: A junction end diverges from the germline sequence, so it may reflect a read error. The CDR3 is CASSRTSGPREHFF. In nucleotides, the CDR3 is TGTGCCAGCAGCCGGACTAGCGGGCCCAGGGAGCATTTCTTT. The chain is built from TRBV27 and TRBJ2-1; 11 bases are shared with TRBD2. The CDR3 runs to 14 residues. Germline V lookup: CDR1 MNHEY, CDR2 SMNVEV (reference sequence).

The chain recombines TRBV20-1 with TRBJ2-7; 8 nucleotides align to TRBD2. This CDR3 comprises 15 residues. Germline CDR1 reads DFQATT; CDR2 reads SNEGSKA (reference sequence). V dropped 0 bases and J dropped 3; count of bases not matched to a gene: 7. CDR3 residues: CSARDRSGSLYEQYF. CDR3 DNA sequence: TGCAGTGCTAGAGATAGGAGCGGGAGCCTCTACGAGCAGTACTTC.

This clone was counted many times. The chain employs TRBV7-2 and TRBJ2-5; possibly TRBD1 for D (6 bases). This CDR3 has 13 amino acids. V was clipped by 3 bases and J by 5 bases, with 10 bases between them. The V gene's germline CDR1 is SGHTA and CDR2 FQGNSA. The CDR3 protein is CASSLGDNETQYF. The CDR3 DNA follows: TGTGCCAGCAGCTTGGGGGACAATGAGACCCAGTACTTC.

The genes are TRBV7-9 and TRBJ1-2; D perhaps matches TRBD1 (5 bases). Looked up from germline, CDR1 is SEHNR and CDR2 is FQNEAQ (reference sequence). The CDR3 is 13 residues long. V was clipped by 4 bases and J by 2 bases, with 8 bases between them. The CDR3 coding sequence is TGTGCCAGCAGCTCGGGACCGAACTATGGCTACACCTTC. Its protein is CASSSGPNYGYTF. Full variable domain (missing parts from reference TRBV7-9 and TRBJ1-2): DTGVSQNPRHKITKRGQNVTFRCDPISEHNRLYWYRQTLGQGPEFLTYFQNEAQLEKSRLLSDRFSAERPKGSFSTLEIQRTEQGDSAMYLCASSSGPNYGYTFGSGTRLTVV.

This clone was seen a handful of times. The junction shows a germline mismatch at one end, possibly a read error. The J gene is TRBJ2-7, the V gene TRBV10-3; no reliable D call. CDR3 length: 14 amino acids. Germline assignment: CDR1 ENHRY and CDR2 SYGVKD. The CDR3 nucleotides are TGTGCTATCAGTGACACCGGCCATCCCTTTGAGCAGTACTTC. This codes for CAISDTGHPFEQYF.

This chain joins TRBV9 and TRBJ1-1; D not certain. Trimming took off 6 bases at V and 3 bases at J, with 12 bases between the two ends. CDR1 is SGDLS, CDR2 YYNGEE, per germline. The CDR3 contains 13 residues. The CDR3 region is CASNQGGYTEAFF. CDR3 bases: TGTGCCAGCAACCAAGGTGGGTACACTGAAGCTTTCTTT.

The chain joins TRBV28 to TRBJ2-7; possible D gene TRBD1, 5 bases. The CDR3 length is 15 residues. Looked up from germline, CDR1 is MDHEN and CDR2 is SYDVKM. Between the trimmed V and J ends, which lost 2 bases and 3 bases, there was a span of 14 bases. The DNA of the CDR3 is TGTGCCAGCAGTTTAGAAGGAATAGGGGTCTACGAGCAGTACTTC. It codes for CASSLEGIGVYEQYF.

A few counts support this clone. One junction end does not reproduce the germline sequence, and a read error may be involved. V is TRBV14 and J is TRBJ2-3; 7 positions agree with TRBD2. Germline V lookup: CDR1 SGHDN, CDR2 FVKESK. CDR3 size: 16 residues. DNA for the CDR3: TGTGCCAGCAGACAAGCGGGGCTAGCAAACGCAGATACGCAGTATTTT. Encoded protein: CASRQAGLANADTQYF.

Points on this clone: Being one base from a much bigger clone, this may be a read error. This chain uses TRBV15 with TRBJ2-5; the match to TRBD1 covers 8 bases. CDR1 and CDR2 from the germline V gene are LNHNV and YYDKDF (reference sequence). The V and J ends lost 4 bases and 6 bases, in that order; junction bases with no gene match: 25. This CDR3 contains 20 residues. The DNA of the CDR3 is TGTGCCACCAGCATCGCACCGGGACAGGCGGCGGCCCTATACATACAGACCCAGTACTTC. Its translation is CATSIAPGQAAALYIQTQYF.

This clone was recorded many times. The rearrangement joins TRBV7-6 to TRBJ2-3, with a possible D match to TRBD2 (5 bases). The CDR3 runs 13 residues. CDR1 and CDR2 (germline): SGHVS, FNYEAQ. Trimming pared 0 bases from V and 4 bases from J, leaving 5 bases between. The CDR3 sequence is CASSLAGADTQYF. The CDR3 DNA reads TGTGCCAGCAGCTTAGCGGGAGCAGATACGCAGTATTTT. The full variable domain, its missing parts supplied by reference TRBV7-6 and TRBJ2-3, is GAGVSQSPRYKVTKRGQDVALRCDPISGHVSLYWYRQALGQGPEFLTYFNYEAQQDKSGLPNDRFSAERPEGSISTLTIQRTEQRDSAMYRCASSLAGADTQYFGPGTRLTVL.

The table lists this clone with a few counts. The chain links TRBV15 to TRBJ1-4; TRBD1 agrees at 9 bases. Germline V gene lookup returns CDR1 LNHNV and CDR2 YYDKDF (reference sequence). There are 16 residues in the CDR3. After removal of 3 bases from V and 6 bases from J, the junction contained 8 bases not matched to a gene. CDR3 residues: CATSSATQGAHEKLFF. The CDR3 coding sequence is TGTGCCACCAGCAGCGCGACACAGGGGGCACATGAAAAACTGTTTTTT.

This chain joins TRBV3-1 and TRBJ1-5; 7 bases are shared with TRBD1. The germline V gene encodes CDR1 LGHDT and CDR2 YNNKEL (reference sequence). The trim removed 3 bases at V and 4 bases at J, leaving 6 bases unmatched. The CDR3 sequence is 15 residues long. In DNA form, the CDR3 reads TGTGCCAGCAGCCATAGACAGGGAGGAAATCAGCCCCAGCATTTT. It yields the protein CASSHRQGGNQPQHF. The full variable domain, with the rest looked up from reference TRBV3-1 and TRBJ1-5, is DTAVSQTPKYLVTQMGNDKSIKCEQNLGHDTMYWYKQDSKKFLKIMFSYNNKELIINETVPNRFSPKSPDKAHLNLHINSLELGDSAVYFCASSHRQGGNQPQHFGDGTRLSIL.

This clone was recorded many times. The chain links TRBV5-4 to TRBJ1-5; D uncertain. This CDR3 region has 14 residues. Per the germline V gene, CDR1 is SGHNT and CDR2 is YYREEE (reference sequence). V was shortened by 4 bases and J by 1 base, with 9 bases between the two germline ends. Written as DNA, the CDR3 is TGTGCCAGCAGCGAAACACCCAGCAATCAGCCCCAGCATTTT. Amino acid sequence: CASSETPSNQPQHF.